This TCR beta chain was identified during a study of technical replicates of blood from several donors. Assay used: immunoSEQ multiplex PCR; TCRdb lists only in-frame clones, some missing. Here the sample spans over 90,000 clones, roughly 95% being singletons. Germline V CDR1 and CDR2: LNHDA, SQIVND (reference sequence). V was clipped by 1 base and J by 7 bases, with 20 bases between them. The CDR3 has 17 residues. Sequencing was done on a sample of T cells isolated from PBMCs. The rearrangement joins TRBV19 to TRBJ1-5; D possibly corresponds to TRBD1 (6 bases). This sequence was found in a human donor in good health. In DNA, the CDR3 is TGTGCCAGTAGTATAGGGTCTCCGGGACAAGTCTCGCAGCCCCAGCATTTT. Residues: CASSIGSPGQVSQPQHF.